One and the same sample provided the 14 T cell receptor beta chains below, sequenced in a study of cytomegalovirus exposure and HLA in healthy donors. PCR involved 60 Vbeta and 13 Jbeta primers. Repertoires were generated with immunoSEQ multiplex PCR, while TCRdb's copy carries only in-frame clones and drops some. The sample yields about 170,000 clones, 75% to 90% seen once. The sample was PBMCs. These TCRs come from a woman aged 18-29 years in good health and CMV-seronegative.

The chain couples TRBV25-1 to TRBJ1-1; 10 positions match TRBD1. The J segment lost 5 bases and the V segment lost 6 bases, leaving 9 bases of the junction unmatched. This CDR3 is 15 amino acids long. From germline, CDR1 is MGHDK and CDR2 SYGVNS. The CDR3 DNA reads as TGTGCCAGCAGGGGGGGGACAGGGGAATGGACTGAAGCTTTCTTT. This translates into CASRGGTGEWTEAFF.

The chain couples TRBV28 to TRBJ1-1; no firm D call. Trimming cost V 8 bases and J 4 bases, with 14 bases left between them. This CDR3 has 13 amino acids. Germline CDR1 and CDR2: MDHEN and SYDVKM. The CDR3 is CASVSVLATEAFF. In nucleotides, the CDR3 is TGTGCCAGCGTCTCAGTGCTTGCCACTGAAGCTTTCTTT.

The CDR3: CASSIFPKLTGELFF. The CDR3 DNA is TGTGCCAGTAGTATTTTCCCCAAACTCACCGGGGAGCTGTTTTTT. This chain links TRBV19 with TRBJ2-2, with D uncertain. The V gene lost 3 bases and the J gene lost 4 bases, with 12 bases spanning the gap. CDR1 LNHDA and CDR2 SQIVND come from the germline V gene (reference sequence). CDR3 length equals 15 residues.

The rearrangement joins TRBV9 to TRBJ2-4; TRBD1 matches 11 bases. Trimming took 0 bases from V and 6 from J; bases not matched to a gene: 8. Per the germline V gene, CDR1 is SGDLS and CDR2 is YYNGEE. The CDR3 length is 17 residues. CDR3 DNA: TGTGCCAGCAGCGTAGATGGAGACGGGACAGGGGGAAACATTCAGTACTTC. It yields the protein CASSVDGDGTGGNIQYF.

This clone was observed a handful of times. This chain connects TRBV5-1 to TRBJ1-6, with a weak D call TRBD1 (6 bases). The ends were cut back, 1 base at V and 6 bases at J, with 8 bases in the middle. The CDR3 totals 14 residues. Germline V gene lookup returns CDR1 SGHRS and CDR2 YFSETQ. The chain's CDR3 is CASSLRGFNSPLHF. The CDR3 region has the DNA TGCGCCAGCAGCTTGAGGGGGTTTAATTCACCCCTCCACTTT.

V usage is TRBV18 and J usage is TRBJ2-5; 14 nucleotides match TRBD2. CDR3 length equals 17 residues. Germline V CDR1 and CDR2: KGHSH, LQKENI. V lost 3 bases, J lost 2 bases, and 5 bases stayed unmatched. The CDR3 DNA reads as TGTGCCAGCTCACCGGGGACTAGCGGGAGTGAGCAAGAGACCCAGTACTTC. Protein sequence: CASSPGTSGSEQETQYF. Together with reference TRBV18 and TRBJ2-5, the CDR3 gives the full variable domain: NAGVMQNPRHLVRRRGQEARLRCSPMKGHSHVYWYRQLPEEGLKFMVYLQKENIIDESGMPKERFSAEFPKEGPSILRIQQVVRGDSAAYFCASSPGTSGSEQETQYFGPGTRLLVL.

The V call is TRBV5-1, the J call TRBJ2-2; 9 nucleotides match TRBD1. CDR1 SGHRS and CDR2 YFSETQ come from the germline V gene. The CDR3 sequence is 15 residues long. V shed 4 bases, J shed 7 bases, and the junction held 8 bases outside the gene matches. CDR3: CASSPRTGANGELFF. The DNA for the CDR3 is TGCGCCAGCAGCCCTCGGACAGGGGCGAACGGGGAGCTGTTTTTT.

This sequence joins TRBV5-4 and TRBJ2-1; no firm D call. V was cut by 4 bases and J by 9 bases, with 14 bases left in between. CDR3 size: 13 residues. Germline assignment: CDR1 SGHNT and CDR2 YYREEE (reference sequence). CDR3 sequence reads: CASSGEAKGEQFF. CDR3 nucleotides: TGTGCCAGCAGCGGAGAAGCTAAAGGTGAGCAGTTCTTC.

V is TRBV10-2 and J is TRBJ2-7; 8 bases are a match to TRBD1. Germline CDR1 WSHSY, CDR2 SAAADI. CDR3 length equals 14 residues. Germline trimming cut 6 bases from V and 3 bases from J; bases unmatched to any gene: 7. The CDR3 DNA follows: TGCGCCAGCAGAGGGACAGGAGGAAACTACGAGCAGTACTTC. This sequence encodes CASRGTGGNYEQYF.

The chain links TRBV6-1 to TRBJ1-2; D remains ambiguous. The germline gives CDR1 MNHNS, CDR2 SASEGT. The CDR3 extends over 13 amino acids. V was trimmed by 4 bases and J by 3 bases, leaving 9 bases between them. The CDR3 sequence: CASSARKYYGYTF. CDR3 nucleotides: TGTGCCAGCAGTGCGAGAAAGTACTATGGCTACACCTTC.

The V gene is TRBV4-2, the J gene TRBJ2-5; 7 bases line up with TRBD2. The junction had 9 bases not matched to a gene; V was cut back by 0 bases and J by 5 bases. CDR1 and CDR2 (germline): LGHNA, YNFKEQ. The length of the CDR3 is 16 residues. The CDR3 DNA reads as TGTGCCAGCAGCCAAGATGGGACTACCTCATCGGAGACCCAGTACTTC. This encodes CASSQDGTTSSETQYF.

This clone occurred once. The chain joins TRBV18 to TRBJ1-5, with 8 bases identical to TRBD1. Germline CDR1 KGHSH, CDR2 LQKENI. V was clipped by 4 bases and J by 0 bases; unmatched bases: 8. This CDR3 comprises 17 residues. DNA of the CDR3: TGTGCCAGCTCACTACCCGGGACAGGACATAGCAATCAGCCCCAGCATTTT. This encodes CASSLPGTGHSNQPQHF.

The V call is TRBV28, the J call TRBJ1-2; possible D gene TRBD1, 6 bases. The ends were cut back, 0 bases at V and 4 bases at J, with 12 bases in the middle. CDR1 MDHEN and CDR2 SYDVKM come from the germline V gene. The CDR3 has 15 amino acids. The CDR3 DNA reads TGTGCCAGCAGTTTATGGACAGGATTCTTCTATGGCTACACCTTC. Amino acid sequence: CASSLWTGFFYGYTF.

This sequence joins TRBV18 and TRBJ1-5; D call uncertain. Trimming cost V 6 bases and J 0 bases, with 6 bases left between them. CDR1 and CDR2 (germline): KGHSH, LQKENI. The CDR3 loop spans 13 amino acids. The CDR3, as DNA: TGTGCCAGCTCGGCCGCTAGCAATCAGCCCCAGCATTTT. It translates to CASSAASNQPQHF. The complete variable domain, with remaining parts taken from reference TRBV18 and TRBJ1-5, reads NAGVMQNPRHLVRRRGQEARLRCSPMKGHSHVYWYRQLPEEGLKFMVYLQKENIIDESGMPKERFSAEFPKEGPSILRIQQVVRGDSAAYFCASSAASNQPQHFGDGTRLSIL.